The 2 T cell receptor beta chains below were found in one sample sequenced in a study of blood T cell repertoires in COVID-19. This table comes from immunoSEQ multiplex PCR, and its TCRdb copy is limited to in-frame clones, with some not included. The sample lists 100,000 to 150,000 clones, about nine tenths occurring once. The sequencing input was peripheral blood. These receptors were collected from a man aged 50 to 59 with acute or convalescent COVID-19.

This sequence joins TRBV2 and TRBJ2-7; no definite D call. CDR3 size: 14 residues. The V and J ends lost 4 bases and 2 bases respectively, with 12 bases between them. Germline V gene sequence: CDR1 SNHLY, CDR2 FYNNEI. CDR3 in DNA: TGTGCCAGCAGTGTTTCGAGAGAGGCCTACGAGCAGTACTTC. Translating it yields CASSVSREAYEQYF.

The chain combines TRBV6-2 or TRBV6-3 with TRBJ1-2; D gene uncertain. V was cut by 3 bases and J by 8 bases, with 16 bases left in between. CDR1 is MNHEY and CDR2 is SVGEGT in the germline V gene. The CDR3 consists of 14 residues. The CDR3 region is CASSYWEAWRGYTF. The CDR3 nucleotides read TGTGCCAGCAGTTATTGGGAAGCCTGGAGGGGCTACACCTTC.